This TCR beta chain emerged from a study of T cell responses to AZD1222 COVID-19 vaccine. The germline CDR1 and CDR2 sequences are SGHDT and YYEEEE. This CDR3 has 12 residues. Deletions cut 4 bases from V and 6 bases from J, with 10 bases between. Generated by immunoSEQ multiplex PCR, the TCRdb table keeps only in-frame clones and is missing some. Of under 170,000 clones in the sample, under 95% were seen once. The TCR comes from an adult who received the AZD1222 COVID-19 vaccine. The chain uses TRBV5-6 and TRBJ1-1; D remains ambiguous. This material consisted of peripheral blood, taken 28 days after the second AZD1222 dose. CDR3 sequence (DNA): TGTGCCAGCAGCCGGGAGCGATCTGAAGCTTTCTTT. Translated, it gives CASSRERSEAFF.